These T cell receptor beta chains were read from a single sample in a study of blood T cells in healthy people across ages. TCRdb re-derived calls from the 5' RACE reads in MiXCR, one entry per CDR3 protein. The table shows about 840,000 distinct CDR3 sequences, with about 28% occurring only once. These same data were also listed under a study on T cells of mothers and their children.

Specimen: blood. The receptors stem from a middle-aged woman in good health. Both conserved end residues are part of each CDR3. The D gene is left open where the match is weak. Some rows mark clone size as missing; the rest say once, few, many or name a class of expanded clone.

>TRBJ1-4|TRBV20-1|-|-
TGCAGTGCTAGAGAATCCTTGTCTAATGAAAAACTGTTTTTT
CSARESLSNEKLFF
>TRBJ2-1|TRBV4-3|many|TRBD1
TGCGCCAGCAGCTTTAGAACAGGGGAAGAGCAGTTCTTC
CASSFRTGEEQFF
>TRBJ2-3|TRBV4-1|many|TRBD2
TGCGCCAGCAGCCAAGTCCCCTTCCAGCGGGGGCGCGGGGATACGCAGTATTTT
CASSQVPFQRGRGDTQYF
>TRBJ2-7|TRBV20-1|-|TRBD1
TGCAGTGCTCGCAGACAGGGGGCGGACGAGCAGTACTTC
CSARRQGADEQYF
>TRBJ1-6|TRBV2|-|-
TGTGCCAGCAGTGAGAACGTCTCACCCCTCCACTTT
CASSENVSPLHF
>TRBJ2-1|TRBV10-2|-|TRBD2
TGCGCCAGCGGTCCTTTGGGGGGGTACAACAATGAGCAGTTCTTC
CASGPLGGYNNEQFF
>TRBJ2-3|TRBV29-1|many|-
TGCAGCGTTGAGGGTCGACTCACAGATACGCAGTATTTT
CSVEGRLTDTQYF
>TRBJ2-7|TRBV14|few|TRBD1
TGTGCCAGCAGCCAAGGGGGGACAGGAGCCTACGAGCAGTACTTC
CASSQGGTGAYEQYF
>TRBJ2-7|TRBV24-1|-|-
TGTGCCACCAGTGCGGAGCAGGGATACTACGAGCAGTACTTC
CATSAEQGYYEQYF
>TRBJ2-4|TRBV6-2/TRBV6-3|-|-
TGTGCCAGCAGTTCGCTAAGGGACGCCTCCACAGGCAAAAACATTCAGTACTTC
CASSSLRDASTGKNIQYF
>TRBJ2-7|TRBV6-5|many|TRBD2
TGTGCCAGCATCAACCTAGCGGGGGGGACCTACGAGCAGTACTTC
CASINLAGGTYEQYF
>TRBJ2-1|TRBV30|-|-
TGTGCCTGGGGGACGAGCTCCTACAATGAGCAGTTCTTC
CAWGTSSYNEQFF
>TRBJ2-1|TRBV12-3/TRBV12-4|-|TRBD2
TGTGCCAGCAGTTTAGGCGGGGGGGCGGGTGAGCAGTTCTTC
CASSLGGGAGEQFF
>TRBJ2-7|TRBV7-8|many|-
TGTGCCAGCAGCGCCTTAAGGAACTACGAGCAGTACTTC
CASSALRNYEQYF
>TRBJ2-7|TRBV4-1|few|TRBD2
TGCGCCAGCAGCCAGGAGAGCGGGGGCGGGTACGAGCAGTACTTC
CASSQESGGGYEQYF
>TRBJ1-2|TRBV20-1|-|-
TGCAGTGCTAGAGATGTACAGGGTGGACTGTATGGCTACACCTTC
CSARDVQGGLYGYTF
>TRBJ2-1|TRBV7-2|many|TRBD2
TGTGCCAGCAGCAAGCGGGGGAGCCCCTCGAGCTCCTACAATGAGCAGTTCTTC
CASSKRGSPSSSYNEQFF
>TRBJ1-3|TRBV3-1|-|TRBD1
TGTGCCAGCAGCATCCGGACAGGGTCTGGAAACACCATATATTTT
CASSIRTGSGNTIYF
>TRBJ2-3|TRBV29-1|-|-
TGCAGCGCTGCGGTGAGGGGTCGAACAGATACGCAGTATTTT
CSAAVRGRTDTQYF
>TRBJ1-5|TRBV4-3|few|-
TGCGCCAGCAGCCAATCGGGGTATCAGCCCCAGCATTTT
CASSQSGYQPQHF
>TRBJ2-5|TRBV20-1|few|TRBD1
TGCAGTGCTAGAGACAGGGGGTACCAAGAGACCCAGTACTTC
CSARDRGYQETQYF
>TRBJ1-2|TRBV19|-|-
TGTGCCAGTAGTCCCGCCGGGGCCGGCTATGGCTACACCTTC
CASSPAGAGYGYTF
>TRBJ2-5|TRBV7-2|many|-
TGTGCCAGCAGCTCGACTAACTGGGGGGAGACCCAGTACTTC
CASSSTNWGETQYF
>TRBJ2-1|TRBV11-2|-|-
TGTGCCAGCAGTTTACTCGGACAGAGCTCCTACAATGAGCAGTTCTTC
CASSLLGQSSYNEQFF
>TRBJ2-3|TRBV3-1|-|-
TGTGCCAGCAGCCCCATTGGCACAGATACGCAGTATTTT
CASSPIGTDTQYF
>TRBJ1-4|TRBV5-5|-|-
TGTGCCAGCAGCTTGGAACCTGATGAAAAACTGTTTTTT
CASSLEPDEKLFF
>TRBJ2-3|TRBV9|-|-
TGTGCCAGCAGCGTAGATGTTTCGGCAGATACGCAGTATTTT
CASSVDVSADTQYF
>TRBJ2-4|TRBV5-1|many|TRBD1
TGCGCCAGCAGCCCTAGGACAGGGGGGAAAAACATTCAGTACTTC
CASSPRTGGKNIQYF
>TRBJ1-5|TRBV18|few|-
TGTGCCAGCTCACTTGAATTGTACAATCGGCCCCAGCATTTT
CASSLELYNRPQHF
>TRBJ2-7|TRBV19|many|TRBD1
TGTGCCAGTAGTATATCTGGGACAGTGGGCTACGAGCAGTACTTC
CASSISGTVGYEQYF
>TRBJ2-1|TRBV6-1|-|TRBD2
TGTGCCGCACCCTCCCAGCGGGGGGCAGATGAGCAGTTCTTC
CAAPSQRGADEQFF
>TRBJ1-2|TRBV20-1|-|-
TGCAGTGCTAGGGACACCGGCCGTGGCTACACCTTC
CSARDTGRGYTF
>TRBJ1-5|TRBV12-3/TRBV12-4|-|-
TGTGCCGGCAGTTTATCTAGCAATCAGCCCCAGCATTTT
CAGSLSSNQPQHF
>TRBJ2-1|TRBV28|many|-
TGTGCCAGCAGTTTCCAACGAAGAAGGGATGAGCAGTTCTTC
CASSFQRRRDEQFF
>TRBJ2-3|TRBV7-3|many|TRBD2
TGTGCCAGCAGCTTCGGACTAGGCACAGATACGCAGTATTTT
CASSFGLGTDTQYF
>TRBJ2-1|TRBV15|few|-
TGTGCCACCAGCAGGAGTACAAATGAGCAGTTCTTC
CATSRSTNEQFF
>TRBJ2-3|TRBV7-8|-|-
TGTGCCAGCAGCTTATCGGTTTCGGTGGATACGCAGTATTTT
CASSLSVSVDTQYF
>TRBJ1-5|TRBV12-3/TRBV12-4|-|-
TGTGCCAGCAGTTTAAATCGTGGGGGTCAGCCCCAGCATTTT
CASSLNRGGQPQHF
>TRBJ1-1|TRBV6-5|many|TRBD1
TGTGCCAGCAGTTACTCGTCAGGGGGCACTGAAGCTTTCTTT
CASSYSSGGTEAFF
>TRBJ1-6|TRBV27|-|-
TGTGCCAGCAGTTCCAGAAAGTGGGATAATTCACCCCTCCACTTT
CASSSRKWDNSPLHF
>TRBJ2-3|TRBV4-3|-|TRBD2
TGCGCCAGCAGCCAAGATCGGGGGGTTCGTAGCACAGATACGCAGTATTTT
CASSQDRGVRSTDTQYF
>TRBJ2-7|TRBV4-1|-|-
TGCGCCAGCAGCCACACCCGACAGGCGGAGCAGTACTTC
CASSHTRQAEQYF
>TRBJ1-1|TRBV20-1|few|-
TGCAGTGCCCGTGCGACAGCTATGAACACTGAAGCTTTCTTT
CSARATAMNTEAFF
>TRBJ2-7|TRBV6-2/TRBV6-3|-|TRBD1
TGTGCCAGCAGCAAGAGGACAGGGGCCTCCTACGAGCAGTACTTC
CASSKRTGASYEQYF
>TRBJ1-4|TRBV28|few|-
TGTGCCAGCAGTTCACCCCGGGGAGCAACTAATGAAAAACTGTTTTTT
CASSSPRGATNEKLFF
>TRBJ2-1|TRBV2|-|TRBD2
TGTGCCAGCAGTGATGGCCTAACTAGCGGGGGGGCCGATGAGCAGTTCTTC
CASSDGLTSGGADEQFF
>TRBJ2-3|TRBV4-2|many|TRBD2
TGTGCCAGCAGCCAAGATCGGGGCGGGGGGCCGGGGGATACGCAGTATTTT
CASSQDRGGGPGDTQYF
>TRBJ1-1|TRBV6-2/TRBV6-3|-|TRBD1
TGTGCCAGCAGCGCGAGGGACAGGGCCTCGAACACTGAAGCTTTCTTT
CASSARDRASNTEAFF